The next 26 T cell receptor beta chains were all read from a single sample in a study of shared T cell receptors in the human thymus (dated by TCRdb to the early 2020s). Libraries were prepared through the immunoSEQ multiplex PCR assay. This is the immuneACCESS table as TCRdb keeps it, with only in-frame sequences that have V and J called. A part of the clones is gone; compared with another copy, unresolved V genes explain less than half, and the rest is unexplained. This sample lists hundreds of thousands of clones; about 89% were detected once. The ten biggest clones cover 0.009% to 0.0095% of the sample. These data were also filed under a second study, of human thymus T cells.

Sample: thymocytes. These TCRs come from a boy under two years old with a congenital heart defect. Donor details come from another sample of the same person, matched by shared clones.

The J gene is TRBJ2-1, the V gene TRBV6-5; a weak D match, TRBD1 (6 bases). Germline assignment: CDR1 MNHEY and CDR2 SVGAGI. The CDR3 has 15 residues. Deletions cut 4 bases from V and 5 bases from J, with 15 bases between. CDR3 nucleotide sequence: TGTGCCAGCAGTTCGACAGGCAGAAAGCACAATGAGCAGTTCTTC. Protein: CASSSTGRKHNEQFF.

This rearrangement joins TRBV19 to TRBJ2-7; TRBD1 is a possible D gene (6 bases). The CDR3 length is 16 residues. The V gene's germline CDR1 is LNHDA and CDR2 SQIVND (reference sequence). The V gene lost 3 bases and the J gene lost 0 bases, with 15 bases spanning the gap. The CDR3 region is CASSIQGPSPSYEQYF. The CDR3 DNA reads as TGTGCCAGTAGTATTCAGGGGCCGAGTCCCTCCTACGAGCAGTACTTC. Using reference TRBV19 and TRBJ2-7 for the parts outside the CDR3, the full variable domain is DGGITQSPKYLFRKEGQNVTLSCEQNLNHDAMYWYRQDPGQGLRLIYYSQIVNDFQKGDIAEGYSVSREKKESFPLTVTSAQKNPTAFYLCASSIQGPSPSYEQYFGPGTRLTVT.

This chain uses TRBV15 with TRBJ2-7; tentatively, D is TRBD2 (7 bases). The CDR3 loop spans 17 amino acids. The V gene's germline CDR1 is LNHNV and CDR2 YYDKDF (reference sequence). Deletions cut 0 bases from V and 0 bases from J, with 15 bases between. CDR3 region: CATSRDRRGGGSYEQYF. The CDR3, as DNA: TGTGCCACCAGCAGAGATCGTCGGGGAGGGGGCTCCTACGAGCAGTACTTC. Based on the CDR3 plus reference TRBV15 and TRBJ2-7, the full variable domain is DAMVIQNPRYQVTQFGKPVTLSCSQTLNHNVMYWYQQKSSQAPKLLFHYYDKDFNNEADTPDNFQSRRPNTSFCFLDIRSPGLGDTAMYLCATSRDRRGGGSYEQYFGPGTRLTVT.

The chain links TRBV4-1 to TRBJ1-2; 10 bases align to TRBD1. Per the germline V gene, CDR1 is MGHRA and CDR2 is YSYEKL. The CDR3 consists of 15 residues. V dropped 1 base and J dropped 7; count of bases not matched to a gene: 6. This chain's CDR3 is CASSQGGTGVGGYTF. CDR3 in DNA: TGCGCCAGCAGCCAAGGTGGGACAGGGGTAGGTGGCTACACCTTC.

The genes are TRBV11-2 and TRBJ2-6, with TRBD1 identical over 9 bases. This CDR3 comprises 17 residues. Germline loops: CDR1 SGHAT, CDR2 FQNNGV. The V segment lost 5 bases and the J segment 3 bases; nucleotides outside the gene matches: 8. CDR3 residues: CASSPRTGDRGANVLTF. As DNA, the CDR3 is TGTGCCAGCAGCCCGAGGACAGGGGACCGTGGGGCCAACGTCCTGACTTTC.

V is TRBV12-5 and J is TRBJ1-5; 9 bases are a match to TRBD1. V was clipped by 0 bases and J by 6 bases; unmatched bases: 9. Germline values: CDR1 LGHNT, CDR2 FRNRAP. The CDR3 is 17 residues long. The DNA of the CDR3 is TGTGCTAGTGGTTTGGTACTCGACAGGGGGAAGGTTCAGCCCCAGCATTTT. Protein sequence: CASGLVLDRGKVQPQHF.

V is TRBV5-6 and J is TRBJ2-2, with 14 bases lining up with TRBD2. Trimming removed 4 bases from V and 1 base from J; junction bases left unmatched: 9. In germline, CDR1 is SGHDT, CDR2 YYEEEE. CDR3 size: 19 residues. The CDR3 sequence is CASSIPGLAGEWNTGELFF. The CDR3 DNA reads TGTGCCAGCAGCATTCCGGGACTAGCGGGGGAGTGGAACACCGGGGAGCTGTTTTTT.

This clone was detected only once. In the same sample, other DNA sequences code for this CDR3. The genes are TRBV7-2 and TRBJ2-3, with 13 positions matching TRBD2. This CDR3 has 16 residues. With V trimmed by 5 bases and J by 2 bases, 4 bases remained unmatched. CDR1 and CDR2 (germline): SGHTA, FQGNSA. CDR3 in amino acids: CASSPGTSGDTDTQYF. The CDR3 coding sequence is TGTGCCAGCAGCCCTGGGACTAGCGGGGACACAGATACGCAGTATTTT.

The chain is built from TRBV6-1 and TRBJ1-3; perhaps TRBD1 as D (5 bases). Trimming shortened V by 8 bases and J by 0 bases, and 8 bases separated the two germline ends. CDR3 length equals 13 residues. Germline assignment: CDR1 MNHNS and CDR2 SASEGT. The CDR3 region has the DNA TGTGCCAGCGGGGCAGCCTCTGGAAACACCATATATTTT. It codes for CASGAASGNTIYF.

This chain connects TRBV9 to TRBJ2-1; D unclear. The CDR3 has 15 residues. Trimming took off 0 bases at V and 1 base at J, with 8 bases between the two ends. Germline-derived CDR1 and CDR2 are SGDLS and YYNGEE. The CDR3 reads CASSVVQASYNEQFF. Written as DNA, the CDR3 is TGTGCCAGCAGCGTAGTCCAGGCGTCCTACAATGAGCAGTTCTTC.

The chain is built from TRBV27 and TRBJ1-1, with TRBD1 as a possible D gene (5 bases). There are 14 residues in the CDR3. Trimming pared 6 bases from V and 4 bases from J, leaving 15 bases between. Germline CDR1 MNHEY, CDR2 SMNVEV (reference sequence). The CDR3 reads CASRSTPGGTEAFF. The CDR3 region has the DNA TGTGCCAGCAGATCTACCCCGGGGGGCACTGAAGCTTTCTTT.

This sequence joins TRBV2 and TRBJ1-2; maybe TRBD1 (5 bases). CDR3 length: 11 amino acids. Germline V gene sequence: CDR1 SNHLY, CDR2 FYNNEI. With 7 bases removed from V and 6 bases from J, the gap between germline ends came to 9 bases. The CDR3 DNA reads TGTGCCAGCAACGGAGGGGATGGCTACACCTTC. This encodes CASNGGDGYTF.

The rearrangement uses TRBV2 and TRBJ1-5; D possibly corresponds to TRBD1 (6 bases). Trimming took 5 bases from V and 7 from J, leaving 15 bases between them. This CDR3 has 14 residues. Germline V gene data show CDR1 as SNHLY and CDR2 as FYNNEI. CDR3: CASSPVDRLQPQHF. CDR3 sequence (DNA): TGTGCCAGCAGTCCTGTGGACAGACTCCAGCCCCAGCATTTT. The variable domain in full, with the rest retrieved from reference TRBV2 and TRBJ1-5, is EPEVTQTPSHQVTQMGQEVILRCVPISNHLYFYWYRQILGQKVEFLVSFYNNEISEKSEIFDDQFSVERPDGSNFTLKIRSTKLEDSAMYFCASSPVDRLQPQHFGDGTRLSIL.

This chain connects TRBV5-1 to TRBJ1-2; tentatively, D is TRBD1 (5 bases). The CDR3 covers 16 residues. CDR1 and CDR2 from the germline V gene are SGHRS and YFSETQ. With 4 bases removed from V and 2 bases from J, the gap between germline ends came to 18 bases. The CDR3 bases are TGCGCCAGCAGCGTCTCGGACACTTCTTCAAACTATGGCTACACCTTC. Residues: CASSVSDTSSNYGYTF.

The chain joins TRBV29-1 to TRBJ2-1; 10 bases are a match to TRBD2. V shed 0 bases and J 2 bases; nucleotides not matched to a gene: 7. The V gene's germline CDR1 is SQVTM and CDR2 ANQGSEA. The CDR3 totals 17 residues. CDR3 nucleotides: TGCAGCGTTGAAGATCCTAAGCGGGAGGGACCCTACAATGAGCAGTTCTTC. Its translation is CSVEDPKREGPYNEQFF.

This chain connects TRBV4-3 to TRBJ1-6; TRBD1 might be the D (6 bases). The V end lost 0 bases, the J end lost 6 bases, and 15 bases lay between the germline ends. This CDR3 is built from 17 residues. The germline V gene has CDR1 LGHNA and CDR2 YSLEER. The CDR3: CASSQDKGTPINSPLHF. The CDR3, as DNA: TGCGCCAGCAGCCAAGATAAAGGGACACCGATTAATTCACCCCTCCACTTT.

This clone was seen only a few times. CDR3 coding DNA: TGTGCCAGCAGTTTATCCACAGAGAACTCAGATACGCAGTATTTT. It yields the protein CASSLSTENSDTQYF. This chain joins TRBV27 and TRBJ2-3; D is unresolved. Germline values: CDR1 MNHEY, CDR2 SMNVEV (reference sequence). V shed 0 bases and J shed 4 bases, with 11 bases lying between them. CDR3 size: 15 residues.

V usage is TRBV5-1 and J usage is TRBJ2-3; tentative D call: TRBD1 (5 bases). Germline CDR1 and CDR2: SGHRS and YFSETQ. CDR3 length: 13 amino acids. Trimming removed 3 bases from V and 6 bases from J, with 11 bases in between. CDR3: CASSWGRGDTQYF. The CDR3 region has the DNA TGCGCCAGCAGCTGGGGCCGTGGTGATACGCAGTATTTT. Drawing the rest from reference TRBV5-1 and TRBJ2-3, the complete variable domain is KAGVTQTPRYLIKTRGQQVTLSCSPISGHRSVSWYQQTPGQGLQFLFEYFSETQRNKGNFPGRFSGRQFSNSRSEMNVSTLELGDSALYLCASSWGRGDTQYFGPGTRLTVL.

The CDR3, as DNA: TGTGCCAGCAGCGTGCCGGGACTAGCGGGTGGCTACGAGCAGTACTTC. As protein: CASSVPGLAGGYEQYF. The V gene is TRBV13, the J gene TRBJ2-7, with 12 bases that match TRBD2. The CDR3 sequence is 16 residues long. Germline V lookup: CDR1 PRHDT, CDR2 FYEKMQ (reference sequence). The V segment lost 5 bases and the J segment 3 bases; nucleotides outside the gene matches: 8.

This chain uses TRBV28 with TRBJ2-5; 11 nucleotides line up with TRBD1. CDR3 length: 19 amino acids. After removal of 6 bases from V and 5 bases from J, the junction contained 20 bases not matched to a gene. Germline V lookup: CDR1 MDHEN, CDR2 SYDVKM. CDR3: CASSPIIGQGALRGETQYF. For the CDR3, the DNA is TGTGCCAGCAGCCCGATAATTGGACAGGGGGCTTTAAGAGGGGAGACCCAGTACTTC.

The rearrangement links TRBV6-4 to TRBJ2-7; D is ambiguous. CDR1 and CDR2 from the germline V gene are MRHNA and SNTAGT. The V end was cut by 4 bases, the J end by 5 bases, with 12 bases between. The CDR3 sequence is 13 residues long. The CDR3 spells CASSGLRPNEQYF. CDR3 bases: TGTGCCAGCAGTGGACTGCGGCCCAACGAGCAGTACTTC.

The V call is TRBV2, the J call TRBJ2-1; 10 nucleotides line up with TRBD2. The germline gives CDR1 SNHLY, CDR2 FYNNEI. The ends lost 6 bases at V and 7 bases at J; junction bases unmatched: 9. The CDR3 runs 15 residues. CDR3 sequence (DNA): TGTGCCAGCAGCCCCGAGCTAGCGGGAGTGAATGAGCAGTTCTTC. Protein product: CASSPELAGVNEQFF.

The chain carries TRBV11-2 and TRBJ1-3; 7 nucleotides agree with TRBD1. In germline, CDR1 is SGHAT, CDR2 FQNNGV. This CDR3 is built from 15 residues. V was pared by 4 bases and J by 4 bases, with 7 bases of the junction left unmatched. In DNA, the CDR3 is TGTGCCAGCAGCTCAACAGGGGCGGGAGGAAACACCATATATTTT. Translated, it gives CASSSTGAGGNTIYF.

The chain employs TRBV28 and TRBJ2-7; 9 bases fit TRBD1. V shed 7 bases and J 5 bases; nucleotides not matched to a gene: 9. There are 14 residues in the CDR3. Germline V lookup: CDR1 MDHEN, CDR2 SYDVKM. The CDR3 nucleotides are TGTGCCAGCAAGGGACAGGGAGGACGGAACGAGCAGTACTTC. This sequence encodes CASKGQGGRNEQYF.

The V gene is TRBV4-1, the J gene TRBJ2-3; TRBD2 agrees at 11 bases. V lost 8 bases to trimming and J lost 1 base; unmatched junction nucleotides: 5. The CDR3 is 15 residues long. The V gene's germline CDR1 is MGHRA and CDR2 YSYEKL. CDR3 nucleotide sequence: TGCGCCAGCGGAGTAGCGGGAGGGGGCACAGATACGCAGTATTTT. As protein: CASGVAGGGTDTQYF.

This chain's CDR3 is CAIRQGVNQPQHF. The CDR3 coding sequence is TGTGCCATCAGACAGGGGGTTAATCAGCCCCAGCATTTT. This chain links TRBV10-3 with TRBJ1-5; 8 bases fit TRBD1. Per germline, CDR1 ENHRY and CDR2 SYGVKD. The CDR3 spans 13 residues. V lost 6 bases, J lost 4 bases, and 2 bases stayed unmatched.